The 5 T cell receptor beta chains presented below share a single source sample, sequenced in a study of T cell responses to AZD1222 COVID-19 vaccine. The method was immunoSEQ multiplex PCR; TCRdb's version includes in-frame clones alone and lacks a portion of them. The table lists approximately 180,000 clones, roughly 89% of them singletons. The sequenced sample was peripheral blood, obtained on day 0 of AZD1222 vaccination. Receptors were obtained from an adult in good health.

The gene calls are TRBV24-1 and TRBJ2-2; TRBD1 agrees at 9 bases. Germline values: CDR1 KGHDR, CDR2 SFDVKD. There are 17 residues in the CDR3. V lost 7 bases to trimming and J lost 5 bases; unmatched junction nucleotides: 13. The CDR3 protein is CATSDPATGGLTGELFF. The CDR3 DNA reads TGTGCCACCAGCGACCCAGCGACAGGGGGTCTGACCGGGGAGCTGTTTTTT.

Remarks on this clone: This specimen includes other DNA sequences encoding the same CDR3. The rearrangement links TRBV9 to TRBJ1-6; D is unclear. The germline gives CDR1 SGDLS, CDR2 YYNGEE. V lost 0 bases, J lost 0 bases, and 10 bases lay in between. The CDR3 covers 17 residues. The CDR3 reads CASSVDRESSYNSPLHF. CDR3 DNA: TGTGCCAGCAGCGTAGATCGGGAGAGCTCCTATAATTCACCCCTCCACTTT. The full variable domain, rest sourced from reference TRBV9 and TRBJ1-6, is DSGVTQTPKHLITATGQRVTLRCSPRSGDLSVYWYQQSLDQGLQFLIQYYNGEERAKGNILERFSAQQFPDLHSELNLSSLELGDSALYFCASSVDRESSYNSPLHFGNGTRLTVT.

This clone occurred once. The junction differs from germline at one of its ends, possibly a read error. The DNA for the CDR3 is TGCGCCAGCAGCAAAGACGTCGTTTCGGGCTATGGCTACACCTTC. Its protein is CASSKDVVSGYGYTF. The chain carries TRBV4-1 and TRBJ1-2; D is uncertain. The CDR3 consists of 15 residues. CDR1 is MGHRA, CDR2 YSYEKL, per germline.

This chain connects TRBV6-2 or TRBV6-3 to TRBJ2-3, with 8 nucleotides matching TRBD2. Germline V lookup: CDR1 MNHEY, CDR2 SVGEGT. J lost 3 bases, V lost 6 bases, and 8 bases had no gene match. The CDR3 extends over 15 amino acids. The CDR3, as DNA: TGTGCCAGCAGCCCCCACGCTAGCGGGACAGATACGCAGTATTTT. This translates into CASSPHASGTDTQYF.

V is TRBV11-2 and J is TRBJ2-1, with D uncertain. CDR3 length: 15 amino acids. Germline-derived CDR1 and CDR2 are SGHAT and FQNNGV. V was clipped by 0 bases and J by 3 bases, with 9 bases between them. CDR3 region: CASSLDPAVYNEQFF. The DNA of the CDR3 is TGTGCCAGCAGCTTAGATCCTGCAGTCTACAATGAGCAGTTCTTC.